A single sample gave rise to the 9 T cell receptor beta chains below, sequenced in a study of T cells expressing NK-cell markers (dated by TCRdb to 2020 to 2022). The library relied on 5' RACE. Data came from an Illumina HiSeq 2000. Reprocessed by TCRdb, the reads give a single entry per CDR3 protein sequence, without DNA. In this sample's table one finds a few hundred thousand distinct CDR3 sequences. Together, the top ten hold roughly 5.5% of the sample. Sequencing was performed on blood T cells: a sorted CD56 or NKG2C T cell subset, CD4+ or CD8+ T cells, or bulk PBMC T cells (not recorded which). These receptors came from a man aged 18-75 years in good health.

This chain uses TRBV5-1 with TRBJ1-5; TCRdb calls TRBD1, which cannot be checked without DNA. The length of the CDR3 is 16 residues. The V gene's germline CDR1 is SGHRS and CDR2 YFSETQ. The CDR3 here is CASSPGADRVGQPQHF. The complete variable domain, with remaining parts taken from reference TRBV5-1 and TRBJ1-5, reads KAGVTQTPRYLIKTRGQQVTLSCSPISGHRSVSWYQQTPGQGLQFLFEYFSETQRNKGNFPGRFSGRQFSNSRSEMNVSTLELGDSALYLCASSPGADRVGQPQHFGDGTRLSIL.

The J gene is TRBJ1-5, the V gene TRBV7-2. The length of the CDR3 is 20 residues. Germline lookup yields CDR1 SGHTA and CDR2 FQGNSA. The CDR3 spells CASSLAGGTDIGYSNQPQHF.

The chain joins TRBV5-4 to TRBJ2-1; checking the TCRdb D call of TRBD1 is not possible without DNA. Germline loops: CDR1 SGHNT, CDR2 YYREEE (reference sequence). The CDR3 is 15 residues long. The CDR3 protein is CASSLDQGRYNEQFF.

The chain links TRBV6-1 to TRBJ2-7; the TCRdb D gene call, TRBD1, has no DNA to confirm it. This CDR3 contains 14 residues. Germline CDR1 MNHNS, CDR2 SASEGT. CDR3 amino acids: CASRGGTGVYEQYF.

This chain joins TRBV6-1 and TRBJ2-3; TCRdb calls TRBD1, which cannot be checked without DNA. The CDR3 is made up of 15 amino acids. Germline CDR1 reads MNHNS; CDR2 reads SASEGT. The CDR3 region is CASSAAGTLVDTQYF.

The chain recombines TRBV6-1 with TRBJ2-3; TCRdb names TRBD1, which stays unverified in the absence of DNA. This CDR3 is 16 amino acids long. Germline values: CDR1 MNHNS, CDR2 SASEGT. CDR3 protein: CASSPRVSGITDTQYF.

V gene TRBV7-6 combines with J gene TRBJ2-7; TCRdb gives TRBD1 as the D gene, but with no DNA this cannot be confirmed. The V gene's germline CDR1 is SGHVS and CDR2 FNYEAQ. This CDR3 comprises 16 residues. CDR3 sequence: CASSSTKQVYPPEQYF.

The CDR3 spells CASSPSGVSSYNEQFF. The rearrangement joins TRBV9 to TRBJ2-1; TCRdb's D call, TRBD2, is unchecked because there is no DNA. Germline CDR1 and CDR2: SGDLS and YYNGEE. The CDR3 covers 16 residues.

This sequence joins TRBV7-9 and TRBJ1-1; the TRBD1 assignment by TCRdb is unverifiable without DNA. Germline V lookup: CDR1 SEHNR, CDR2 FQNEAQ (reference sequence). This CDR3 has 15 amino acids. The CDR3 spells CASSLGIGGRTEAFF.